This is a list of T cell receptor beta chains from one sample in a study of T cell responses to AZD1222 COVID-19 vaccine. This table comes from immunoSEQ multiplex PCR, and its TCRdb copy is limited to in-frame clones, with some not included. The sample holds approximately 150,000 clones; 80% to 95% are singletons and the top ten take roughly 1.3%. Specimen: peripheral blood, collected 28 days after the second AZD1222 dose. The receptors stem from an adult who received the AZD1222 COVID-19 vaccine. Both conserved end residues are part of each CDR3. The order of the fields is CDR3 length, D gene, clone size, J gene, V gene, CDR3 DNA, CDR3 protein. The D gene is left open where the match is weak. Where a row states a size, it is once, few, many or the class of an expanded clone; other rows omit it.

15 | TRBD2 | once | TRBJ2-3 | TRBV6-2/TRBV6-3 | TGTGCCAGCAGTTATTACGGGGGGGGCACAGATACGCAGTATTTT | CASSYYGGGTDTQYF
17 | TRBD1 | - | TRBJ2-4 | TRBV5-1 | TGCGCCAGCAGCTTGGTTAACAGGGGGCAGGCCAAAAACATTCAGTACTTC | CASSLVNRGQAKNIQYF
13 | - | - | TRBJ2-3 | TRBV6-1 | TGTGCCAGCAGTGAGTTACAGGGAAATACGCAGTATTTT | CASSELQGNTQYF
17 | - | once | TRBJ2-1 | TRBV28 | TGTGCCAGCAGCACACCTTTAAGCGCGAGGTCCTACAATGAGCAGTTCTTC | CASSTPLSARSYNEQFF
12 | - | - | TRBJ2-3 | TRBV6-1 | TGTGCCAGCAGTGAATTATTGGATACGCAGTATTTT | CASSELLDTQYF
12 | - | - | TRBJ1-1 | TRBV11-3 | TGTGCCAGCAGCCACCAACTGGGGAGCGCTTTCTTT | CASSHQLGSAFF
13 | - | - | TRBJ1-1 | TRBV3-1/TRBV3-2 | TGTGCCAGCAGCCAAGTCAGCGGGACTGAAGCTTTCTTT | CASSQVSGTEAFF
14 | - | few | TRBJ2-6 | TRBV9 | TGTGCCAGCAGCCCGCGATCTGGGGCCAACGTCCTGACTTTC | CASSPRSGANVLTF
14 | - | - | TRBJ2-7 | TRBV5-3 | TGTGCCAGAATAGGAGGGGGCCCGGAAAACGAGCAGTACTTC | CARIGGGPENEQYF
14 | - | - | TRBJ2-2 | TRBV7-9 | TGTGCCAGCAGCCCACGGCGGAACCCCGGGGAGCTGTTTTTT | CASSPRRNPGELFF
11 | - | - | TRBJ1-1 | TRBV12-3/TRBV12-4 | TGTGCCAGCAGTCTATACACTGAAGCTTTCTTT | CASSLYTEAFF
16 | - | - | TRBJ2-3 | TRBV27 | TGTGCCAGCAGTTTCGGAAGCGCTCGGGTCGCAGATACGCAGTATTTT | CASSFGSARVADTQYF
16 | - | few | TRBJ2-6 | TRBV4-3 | TGCGCCAGCAGCCAAGAAGTCCTATCTGGGGCCAACGTCCTGACTTTC | CASSQEVLSGANVLTF
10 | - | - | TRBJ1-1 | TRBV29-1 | TGCAGCGCCGAAGTCACTGAAGCTTTCTTT | CSAEVTEAFF
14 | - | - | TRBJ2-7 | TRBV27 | TGTGCCAGCAGCCTAGGGCAGGGGGGCTACGAGCAGTACTTC | CASSLGQGGYEQYF
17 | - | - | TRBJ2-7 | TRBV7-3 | TGTGCCAGCAGCCCTATCTCGAGGGCCTATATTTCCTACGAGCAGTACTTC | CASSPISRAYISYEQYF
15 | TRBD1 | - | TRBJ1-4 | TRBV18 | TGTGCCAGCTCACCAGAAACAGGGGTTGCGGAAAAACTGTTTTTT | CASSPETGVAEKLFF
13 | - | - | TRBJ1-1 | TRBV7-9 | TGTGCCAGCAGCTCAGTACAGGGTGCTGAAGCTTTCTTT | CASSSVQGAEAFF
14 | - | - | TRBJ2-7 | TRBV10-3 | TGTGCCATCAGTGAGTCTCGATCCGACTACGAGCAGTACTTC | CAISESRSDYEQYF
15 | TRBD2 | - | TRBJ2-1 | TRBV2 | TGTGCCAGCACTGAGGGGGTAGGACTAGCGAATGAGCAGTTCTTC | CASTEGVGLANEQFF
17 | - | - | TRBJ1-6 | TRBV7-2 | TGTGCCAGCAGCTTTATAAGGGACTATGGATATAATTCACCCCTCCACTTT | CASSFIRDYGYNSPLHF
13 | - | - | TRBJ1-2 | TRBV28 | TGTGCCAGCAGTTTAACGAGGGGGGTGGGCTACACCTTC | CASSLTRGVGYTF
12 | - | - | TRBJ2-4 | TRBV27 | TGTGCCAGCAGTCCACAGGGAACCCCACAGTACTTC | CASSPQGTPQYF
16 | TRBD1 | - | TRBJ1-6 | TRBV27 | TGTGCCAGCAGAGCAGGGGGAGGCTCCTATAATTCACCCCTCCACTTT | CASRAGGGSYNSPLHF
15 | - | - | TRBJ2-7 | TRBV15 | TGTGCCACCAGCAGAACAAGGACAGCATCCTACGAGCAGTACTTC | CATSRTRTASYEQYF
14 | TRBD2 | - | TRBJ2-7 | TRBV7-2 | TGTGCCAGCAGCTTAGGACTAGCGGTATACGAGCAGTACTTC | CASSLGLAVYEQYF
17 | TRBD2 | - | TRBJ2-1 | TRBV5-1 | TGCGCCAGCAGCTTCGGCTCTAGCGGGAGGTCCTACAATGAGCAGTTCTTC | CASSFGSSGRSYNEQFF
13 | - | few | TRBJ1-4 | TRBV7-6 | TGTGCCAGCAGCCCCCACCTTCAAGAAAAACTGTTTTTT | CASSPHLQEKLFF
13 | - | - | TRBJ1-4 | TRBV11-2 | TGTGCCAGCACCTCAGGGTATCGGGAAAAACTGTTTTTT | CASTSGYREKLFF
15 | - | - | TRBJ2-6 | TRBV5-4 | TGTGCCAGCAGCCCAGACAGCTCTGGGGCCAACGTCCTGACTTTC | CASSPDSSGANVLTF
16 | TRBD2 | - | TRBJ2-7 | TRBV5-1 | TGCGCCAGCAGCTTAGGTCTAGCGGGAGGGCCATACGAGCAGTACTTC | CASSLGLAGGPYEQYF
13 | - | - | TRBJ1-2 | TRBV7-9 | TGTGCCAGCAGCGCCGGACATAACTATGGCTACACCTTC | CASSAGHNYGYTF
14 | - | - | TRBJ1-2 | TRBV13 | TGTGCCAGCAGCTCTTGGACCGAGTCCTATGGCTACACCTTC | CASSSWTESYGYTF
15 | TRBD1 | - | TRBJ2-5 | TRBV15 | TGTGCCACCAGCAGACCGCCGGGACAGGGTGAGACCCAGTACTTC | CATSRPPGQGETQYF
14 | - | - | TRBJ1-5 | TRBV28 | TGTGCCAGCAGCAACAGGGATGGCAATCAGCCCCAGCATTTT | CASSNRDGNQPQHF
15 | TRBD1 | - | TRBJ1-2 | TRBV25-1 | TGTGCCAGCAGTGAGCCAGGGGGCGAAATCTATGGCTACACCTTC | CASSEPGGEIYGYTF
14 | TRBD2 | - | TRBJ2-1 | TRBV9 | TGTGCCAGCAGCGTTAGCGGGGGCCACAATGAGCAGTTCTTC | CASSVSGGHNEQFF
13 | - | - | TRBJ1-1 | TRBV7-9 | TGTGCCAGCAGCTTAGGAGCGAATACTGAAGCTTTCTTT | CASSLGANTEAFF
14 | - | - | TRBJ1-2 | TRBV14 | TGTGCCAGCAGCCAAGCAGGGGTGGGCTATGGCTACACCTTC | CASSQAGVGYGYTF
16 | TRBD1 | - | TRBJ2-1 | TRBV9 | TGTGCCAGCAGCACAACCGGGACAGTAAACTACAATGAGCAGTTCTTC | CASSTTGTVNYNEQFF